This TCR beta chain is from a study of blood T cells in healthy people across ages. The CDR3 consists of 13 residues. The V end lost 4 bases, the J end lost 5 bases, and 9 bases lay between the germline ends. Germline V gene sequence: CDR1 SGHDN, CDR2 FVKESK. Only a few counts were recorded for this clonotype. Primers used in a second PCR of about 7 to 12 cycles were a sample-barcoded 5' primer and a J-beta primer mix. TCRdb called the 5' RACE reads again in MiXCR, with one record for every CDR3 protein. The repertoire holds approximately 350,000 distinct CDR3 sequences, with approximately 51% as singletons.

The origin of this receptor is a man in his fifties or sixties in good health. Sequenced input: blood. The rearrangement joins TRBV14 to TRBJ2-4; D is perhaps TRBD1 or TRBD2 (5 bases each). In nucleotides, the CDR3 is TGTGCCAGCAGCCCGGGACGGCAAAACATTCAGTACTTC. Translation gives CASSPGRQNIQYF.